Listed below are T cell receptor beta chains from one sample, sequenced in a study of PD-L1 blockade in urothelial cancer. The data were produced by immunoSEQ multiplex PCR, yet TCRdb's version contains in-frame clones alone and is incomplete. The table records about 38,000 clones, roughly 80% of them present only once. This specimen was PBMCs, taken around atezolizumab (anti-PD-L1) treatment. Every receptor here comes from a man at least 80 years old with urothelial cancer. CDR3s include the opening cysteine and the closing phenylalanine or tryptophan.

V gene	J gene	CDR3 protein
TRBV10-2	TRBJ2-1	CAGGGGLAHEQFF
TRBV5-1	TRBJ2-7	CASRRGTGGEQYF
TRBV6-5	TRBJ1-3	CASSLRGAPGNTIYF
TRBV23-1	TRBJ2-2	CASSRFTTSGSPVDTGELFF
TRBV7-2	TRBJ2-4	CASSSLDLAKNIQYF
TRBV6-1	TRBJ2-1	CASSEGTSGVPFF
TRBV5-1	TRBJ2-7	CASSLDPQTSYEQYF
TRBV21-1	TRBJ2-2	CASSKYEPGQYPGELFF
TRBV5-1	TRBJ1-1	CASSPGQSQAEAFF
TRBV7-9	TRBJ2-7	CASSLARGRPSYEQYF
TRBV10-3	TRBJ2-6	CAIRTLDRAVGGGANVLTF